The 27 T cell receptor beta chains reported below all come from one sample, sequenced in a study of control samples from healthy donors and cancer patients. The repertoire was sequenced with immunoSEQ multiplex PCR; TCRdb's copy has only in-frame clones and lacks some. The sample contains tens of thousands of clones, roughly 93% of which appear only once. The sequencing input was blood. These receptors came from a woman aged 25 to 39 in good health.

The V gene is TRBV19, the J gene TRBJ2-2; 8 nucleotides match TRBD1. J was trimmed by 5 bases and V by 5 bases; bases with no gene match: 1. This CDR3 has 13 residues. Looked up from germline, CDR1 is LNHDA and CDR2 is SQIVND (reference sequence). The CDR3 nucleotides read TGTGCCAGTAGTGACAGGGGTACCGGGGAGCTGTTTTTT. Its protein is CASSDRGTGELFF.

J is TRBJ2-3 and V is TRBV7-9, with 8 bases matching TRBD1. V lost 2 bases to trimming and J lost 4 bases; unmatched junction nucleotides: 5. The CDR3 consists of 15 residues. Germline-derived CDR1 and CDR2 are SEHNR and FQNEAQ (reference sequence). The chain's CDR3 is CASSLSGGIADTQYF. The DNA of the CDR3 is TGTGCCAGCAGCTTATCAGGGGGCATAGCAGATACGCAGTATTTT.

The V gene is TRBV5-1, the J gene TRBJ2-7; D ambiguous. The ends were cut back, 4 bases at V and 1 base at J, with 15 bases in the middle. Germline V gene lookup returns CDR1 SGHRS and CDR2 YFSETQ. The CDR3 is made up of 15 amino acids. The CDR3 loop reads CASSPTTSPSYEQYF. CDR3 bases: TGCGCCAGCAGCCCCACTACAAGTCCGTCCTACGAGCAGTACTTC.

The rearrangement uses TRBV19 and TRBJ1-2, with D unclear. The CDR3 loop spans 14 amino acids. Trimming removed 1 base from V and 7 bases from J, with 13 bases in between. CDR1 is LNHDA, CDR2 SQIVND, per germline (reference sequence). In DNA, the CDR3 is TGTGCCAGTAGTATAGGGGCAACAAGCTCTGGCTACACCTTC. This sequence encodes CASSIGATSSGYTF.

The chain is built from TRBV13 and TRBJ2-7, with TRBD1 matching over 9 bases. V shed 4 bases, J shed 1 base, and the junction held 11 bases outside the gene matches. CDR3 length equals 17 residues. In germline, CDR1 is PRHDT, CDR2 FYEKMQ (reference sequence). The CDR3 DNA reads as TGTGCCAGCAGCTCCTCCCGGGGACAGGGTCCATCCTACGAGCAGTACTTC. Amino acid sequence: CASSSSRGQGPSYEQYF.

This chain links TRBV4-2 with TRBJ1-1; D not certain. The CDR3 covers 14 residues. V lost 4 bases, J lost 11 bases, and 20 bases lay in between. Per germline, CDR1 LGHNA and CDR2 YNFKEQ. The CDR3 sequence: CASSPPTISGVAFF. The CDR3 bases are TGTGCCAGCAGCCCCCCAACGATTTCGGGTGTCGCTTTCTTT.

The count of this clone is one. Different DNA sequences within this sample yield the same CDR3. The chain links TRBV5-1 to TRBJ1-1; D might be TRBD1 (5 bases). Germline V gene lookup returns CDR1 SGHRS and CDR2 YFSETQ. With 3 bases removed from V and 0 bases from J, the gap between germline ends came to 12 bases. This CDR3 region has 15 residues. The CDR3 coding sequence is TGCGCCAGCAGCTCCGGGACGGGGATGAACACTGAAGCTTTCTTT. Protein sequence: CASSSGTGMNTEAFF.

This sequence joins TRBV28 and TRBJ1-1; D may be TRBD1 (5 bases). Trimming pared 6 bases from V and 4 bases from J, leaving 6 bases between. This CDR3 is built from 11 residues. Germline CDR1 is MDHEN and CDR2 is SYDVKM. The CDR3 DNA reads as TGTGCCAGCAGGGGGCGCACTGAAGCTTTCTTT. This codes for CASRGRTEAFF.

This CDR3 reads CASSQEGQLNTEAFF. The CDR3 DNA reads TGTGCCAGTAGTCAGGAAGGACAATTGAACACTGAAGCTTTCTTT. The gene calls are TRBV19 and TRBJ1-1, with a weak D call TRBD1 (5 bases). Germline lookup yields CDR1 LNHDA and CDR2 SQIVND (reference sequence). This CDR3 is 15 amino acids long. V lost 5 bases and J 0 bases, leaving 13 bases between the germline ends. The entire variable domain, with the rest obtained from reference TRBV19 and TRBJ1-1, is as follows: DGGITQSPKYLFRKEGQNVTLSCEQNLNHDAMYWYRQDPGQGLRLIYYSQIVNDFQKGDIAEGYSVSREKKESFPLTVTSAQKNPTAFYLCASSQEGQLNTEAFFGQGTRLTVV.

The DNA for the CDR3 is TGTGCCAGCAGCTCCCCCCTGATGGGGGCCTCCTACAATGAGCAGTTCTTC. It translates to CASSSPLMGASYNEQFF. The chain has TRBV7-2 and TRBJ2-1, with a weak D call TRBD1 (6 bases). There are 17 residues in the CDR3. Deletions cut 4 bases from V and 0 bases from J, with 16 bases between. Germline CDR1 is SGHTA and CDR2 is FQGNSA.

This clone was recorded a few times. J is TRBJ2-3 and V is TRBV7-3; no firm D call. V gave up 1 base and J gave up 0 bases, with 5 bases separating them. This CDR3 region has 14 residues. From germline, CDR1 is SGHTA and CDR2 FQGTGA. The CDR3 region is CASSLSRSTDTQYF. CDR3 coding DNA: TGTGCCAGCAGCTTAAGCAGAAGCACAGATACGCAGTATTTT.

The V call is TRBV5-4, the J call TRBJ1-1; the match to TRBD1 covers 7 bases. Germline trimming cut 4 bases from V and 3 bases from J; bases unmatched to any gene: 12. This CDR3 contains 16 residues. Germline V CDR1 and CDR2: SGHNT, YYREEE (reference sequence). CDR3 sequence (DNA): TGTGCCAGCAGCGGGGACAGTCGTAAGGGGCACACTGAAGCTTTCTTT. Translated, it gives CASSGDSRKGHTEAFF.

This chain uses TRBV5-1 with TRBJ1-6, with 7 bases that match TRBD1. There are 17 residues in the CDR3. From germline, CDR1 is SGHRS and CDR2 YFSETQ. After removal of 4 bases from V and 0 bases from J, the junction contained 7 bases not matched to a gene. CDR3 DNA sequence: TGCGCCAGCAGCCTAGGACAGGTCAGCTCCTATAATTCACCCCTCCACTTT. This translates into CASSLGQVSSYNSPLHF.

The chain recombines TRBV7-2 with TRBJ1-3; perhaps TRBD1 as D (6 bases). This CDR3 has 16 amino acids. The V gene lost 2 bases and the J gene lost 1 base, with 12 bases spanning the gap. The germline V gene encodes CDR1 SGHTA and CDR2 FQGNSA. CDR3 amino acids: CASSLNRAYSGNTIYF. The CDR3 DNA is TGTGCCAGCAGCTTAAACAGGGCATATTCTGGAAACACCATATATTTT.

Only one count was recorded for this clone. This chain joins TRBV11-2 and TRBJ2-7, with D possibly matching TRBD2 (5 bases). The CDR3 sequence is 13 residues long. The germline CDR1 and CDR2 sequences are SGHAT and FQNNGV. The V and J ends lost 5 bases and 3 bases respectively, with 11 bases between them. In DNA form, the CDR3 reads TGTGCCAGCAGCATCGGGATTTTCTACGAGCAGTACTTC. It yields the protein CASSIGIFYEQYF.

This chain uses TRBV29-1 with TRBJ1-4; tentatively, D is TRBD1 (5 bases). From germline, CDR1 is SQVTM and CDR2 ANQGSEA. Trimming removed 7 bases at V and 6 bases at J, with 15 bases between. This CDR3 contains 13 residues. CDR3 sequence: CSGRGYRDEKLFF. The CDR3 region has the DNA TGCAGCGGGCGGGGGTACCGTGATGAAAAACTGTTTTTT. The whole variable domain, filled in from reference TRBV29-1 and TRBJ1-4, reads SAVISQKPSRDICQRGTSLTIQCQVDSQVTMMFWYRQQPGQSLTLIATANQGSEATYESGFVIDKFPISRPNLTFSTLTVSNMSPEDSSIYLCSGRGYRDEKLFFGSGTQLSVL.

This clone showed up just once. The chain employs TRBV9 and TRBJ2-5, with 7 bases lining up with TRBD2. Germline V gene sequence: CDR1 SGDLS, CDR2 YYNGEE. The CDR3 extends over 15 amino acids. The trim removed 3 bases at V and 7 bases at J, leaving 12 bases unmatched. CDR3 sequence reads: CASSGRGLSEGTQYF. CDR3 coding DNA: TGTGCCAGCAGCGGACGGGGACTATCTGAAGGGACCCAGTACTTC.

This chain links TRBV30 with TRBJ2-7, with D possibly being TRBD1 (5 bases). V lost 0 bases to trimming and J lost 7 bases, with 10 bases between them. The CDR3 is 12 amino acids. The germline V gene encodes CDR1 GTSNPN and CDR2 SVGIG (reference sequence). The CDR3 nucleotides read TGTGCCTGGAGTGTAGGGGATACGGAGCAGTACTTC. Translating it yields CAWSVGDTEQYF.

This sequence joins TRBV6-2 or TRBV6-3 and TRBJ2-3; 7 positions match TRBD2. The J segment lost 2 bases and the V segment lost 5 bases, leaving 4 bases of the junction unmatched. The CDR3 totals 14 residues. The germline gives CDR1 MNHEY, CDR2 SVGEGT. Written as DNA, the CDR3 is TGTGCCAGCAGTGGGGGGGAATCCACAGATACGCAGTATTTT. Translated, it gives CASSGGESTDTQYF.

This chain uses TRBV4-1 with TRBJ1-4; no clear D. Germline V lookup: CDR1 MGHRA, CDR2 YSYEKL. This CDR3 is built from 12 residues. With 1 base removed from V and 8 bases from J, the gap between germline ends came to 5 bases. The CDR3 sequence: CASSQAGEKLFF. The DNA of the CDR3 is TGCGCCAGCAGCCAAGCGGGAGAAAAACTGTTTTTT.

The chain joins TRBV2 to TRBJ2-2, with a tentative D call TRBD2 (5 bases). V was pared by 4 bases and J by 6 bases, with 12 bases between. Germline loops: CDR1 SNHLY, CDR2 FYNNEI. The CDR3 is 14 residues long. The CDR3 region has the DNA TGTGCCAGCAGTGCGGGATTACTGGCCGGGGAGCTGTTTTTT. This gives the protein CASSAGLLAGELFF.

The chain is built from TRBV7-2 and TRBJ2-5; the D call may be TRBD1 or TRBD2 (6 bases each). Trimming removed 5 bases from V and 6 bases from J, with 19 bases in between. Germline V gene lookup returns CDR1 SGHTA and CDR2 FQGNSA. CDR3 length: 15 residues. The CDR3 region is CASSPGGGPPKTQYF. DNA for the CDR3: TGTGCCAGCAGCCCCGGAGGGGGGCCGCCGAAGACCCAGTACTTC. The variable domain in full, completed from reference TRBV7-2 and TRBJ2-5, reads GAGVSQSPSNKVTEKGKDVELRCDPISGHTALYWYRQSLGQGLEFLIYFQGNSAPDKSGLPSDRFSAERTGGSVSTLTIQRTQQEDSAVYLCASSPGGGPPKTQYFGPGTRLLVL.

The J gene is TRBJ1-5, the V gene TRBV3-1 (or the pseudogene TRBV3-2); no reliable D call. V lost 4 bases and J lost 4, with 20 bases in between. The CDR3 extends over 17 amino acids. CDR1 and CDR2 from the germline V gene are LGHDT and YNNKEL (reference sequence). CDR3 amino acids: CASSLVSGVAGNQPQHF. The CDR3 DNA reads TGTGCCAGCAGCCTCGTTTCGGGCGTAGCTGGGAATCAGCCCCAGCATTTT.

The genes are TRBV12-3 or TRBV12-4 and TRBJ1-1; the D gene is possibly TRBD1 (5 bases). Trimming removed 3 bases from V and 7 bases from J, with 12 bases in between. This CDR3 has 13 residues. CDR3 residues: CASSFLGRDEAFF. The DNA of the CDR3 is TGTGCCAGCAGTTTCCTAGGCAGGGATGAAGCTTTCTTT.

The chain couples TRBV9 to TRBJ1-5, with a weak D call TRBD1 (5 bases). The CDR3 sequence is 14 residues long. V was trimmed by 2 bases and J by 7 bases, leaving 13 bases between them. The germline V gene encodes CDR1 SGDLS and CDR2 YYNGEE. The CDR3 coding sequence is TGTGCCAGCAGCGTTCCAGGGACGGGGCAGCCCCAGCATTTT. This encodes CASSVPGTGQPQHF.

J is TRBJ2-7 and V is TRBV19, with D perhaps TRBD2 (6 bases). Germline CDR1 LNHDA, CDR2 SQIVND (reference sequence). This CDR3 comprises 13 residues. The V end lost 3 bases, the J end lost 6 bases, and 12 bases lay between the germline ends. The CDR3, as DNA: TGTGCCAGTAGTATCGGCCTAGCGAGCGAGCAGTACTTC. Encoded protein: CASSIGLASEQYF. Variable domain in full (rest from reference TRBV19 and TRBJ2-7): DGGITQSPKYLFRKEGQNVTLSCEQNLNHDAMYWYRQDPGQGLRLIYYSQIVNDFQKGDIAEGYSVSREKKESFPLTVTSAQKNPTAFYLCASSIGLASEQYFGPGTRLTVT.

The rearrangement uses TRBV6-1 and TRBJ2-1; no reliable D call. V lost 4 bases and J lost 0, with 13 bases in between. CDR3 size: 16 residues. Germline CDR1 MNHNS, CDR2 SASEGT. In nucleotides, the CDR3 is TGTGCCAGCAGTGCGTACCTACCGAGCTCCTACAATGAGCAGTTCTTC. It codes for CASSAYLPSSYNEQFF.